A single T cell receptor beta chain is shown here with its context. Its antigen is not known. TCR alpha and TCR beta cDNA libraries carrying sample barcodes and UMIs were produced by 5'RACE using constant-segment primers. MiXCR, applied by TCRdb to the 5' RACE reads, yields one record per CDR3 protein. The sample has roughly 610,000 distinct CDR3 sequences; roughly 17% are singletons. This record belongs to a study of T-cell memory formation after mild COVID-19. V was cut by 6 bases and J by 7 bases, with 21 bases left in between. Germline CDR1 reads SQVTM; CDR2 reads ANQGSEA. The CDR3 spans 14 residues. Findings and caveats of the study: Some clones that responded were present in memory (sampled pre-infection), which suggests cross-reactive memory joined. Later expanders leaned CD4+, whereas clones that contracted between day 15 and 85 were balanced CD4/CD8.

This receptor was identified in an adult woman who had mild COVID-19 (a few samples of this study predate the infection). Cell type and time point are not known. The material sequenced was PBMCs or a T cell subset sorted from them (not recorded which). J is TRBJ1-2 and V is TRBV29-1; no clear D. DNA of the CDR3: TGCAGCGTCAATTCCAAGGTCGGATCTGGTGGCTACACCTTC. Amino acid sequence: CSVNSKVGSGGYTF.